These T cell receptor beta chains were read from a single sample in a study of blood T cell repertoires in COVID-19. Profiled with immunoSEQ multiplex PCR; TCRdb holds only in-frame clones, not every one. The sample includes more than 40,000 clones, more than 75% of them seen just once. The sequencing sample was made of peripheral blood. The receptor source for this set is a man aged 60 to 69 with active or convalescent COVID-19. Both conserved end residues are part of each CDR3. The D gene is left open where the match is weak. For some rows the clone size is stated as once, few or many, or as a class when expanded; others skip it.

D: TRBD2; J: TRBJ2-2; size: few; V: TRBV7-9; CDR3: CASSSLKGLAVNTGELFF; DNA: TGTGCCAGCAGCTCCCTGAAGGGTCTAGCGGTGAACACCGGGGAGCTGTTTTTT
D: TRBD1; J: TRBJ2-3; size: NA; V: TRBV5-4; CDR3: CASSLGTGVGTDTQYF; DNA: TGTGCCAGCAGCTTGGGAACAGGGGTAGGCACAGATACGCAGTATTTT
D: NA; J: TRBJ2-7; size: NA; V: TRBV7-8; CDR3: CASSWPRTPYEQYF; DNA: TGTGCCAGCAGCTGGCCCCGGACACCCTACGAGCAGTACTTC
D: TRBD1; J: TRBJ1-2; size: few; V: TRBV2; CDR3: CASSEGGGVWYGYTF; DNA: TGTGCCAGCAGTGAAGGAGGGGGCGTATGGTATGGCTACACCTTC
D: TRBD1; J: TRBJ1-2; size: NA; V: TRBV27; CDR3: CASSEGTGGFGGYTF; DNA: TGTGCCAGCAGTGAGGGGACAGGGGGCTTCGGTGGCTACACCTTC
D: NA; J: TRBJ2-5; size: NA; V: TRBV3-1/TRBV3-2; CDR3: CASSQDILLGIANQETQYF; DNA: TGTGCCAGCAGCCAAGATATCCTGTTGGGTATAGCGAATCAAGAGACCCAGTACTTC
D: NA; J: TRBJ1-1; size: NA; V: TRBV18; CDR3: CASSGTVNTEAFF; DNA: TGTGCCAGCTCAGGGACTGTGAACACTGAAGCTTTCTTT
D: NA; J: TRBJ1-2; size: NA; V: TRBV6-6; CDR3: CASSYSMEGIIGGYTF; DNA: TGTGCCAGCAGTTACTCGATGGAGGGGATAATTGGTGGCTACACCTTC
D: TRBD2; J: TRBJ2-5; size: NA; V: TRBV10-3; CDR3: CAISDSAGDQETQYF; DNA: TGTGCCATCAGTGATTCGGCGGGGGACCAAGAGACCCAGTACTTC
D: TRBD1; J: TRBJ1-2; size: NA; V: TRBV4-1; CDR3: CASRGQGYSGYTF; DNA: TGCGCCAGCAGGGGACAGGGTTACTCTGGCTACACCTTC
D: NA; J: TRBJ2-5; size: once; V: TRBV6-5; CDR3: CASSYTGGQETQYF; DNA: TGTGCCAGCAGTTACACTGGCGGGCAAGAGACCCAGTACTTC
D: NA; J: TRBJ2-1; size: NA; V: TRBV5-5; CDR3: CASSQEAGTTYNEQFF; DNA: TGTGCCAGCAGCCAAGAAGCGGGGACAACCTACAATGAGCAGTTCTTC
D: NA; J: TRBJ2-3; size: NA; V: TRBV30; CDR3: CAWSVASTDTQYF; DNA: TGTGCCTGGAGTGTGGCTAGCACAGATACGCAGTATTTT
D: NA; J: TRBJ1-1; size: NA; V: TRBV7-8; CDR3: CASSLVGRQGTHYTEAFF; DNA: TGTGCCAGCAGCTTAGTAGGTCGGCAGGGGACCCACTACACTGAAGCTTTCTTT
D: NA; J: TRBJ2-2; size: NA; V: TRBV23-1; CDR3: CANQSRLDSNTGELFF; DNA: TGCGCCAACCAGTCAAGGCTGGACAGTAACACCGGGGAGCTGTTTTTT
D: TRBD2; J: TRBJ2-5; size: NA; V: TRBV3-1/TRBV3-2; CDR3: CASRASGGAKTQYF; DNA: TGTGCCAGCAGAGCTAGCGGGGGGGCGAAGACCCAGTACTTC
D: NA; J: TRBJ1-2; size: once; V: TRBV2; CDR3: CASKLVNYGYTF; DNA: TGTGCCAGCAAGCTGGTTAACTATGGCTACACCTTC
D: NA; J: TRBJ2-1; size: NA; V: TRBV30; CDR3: CAWISLRESSYNEQFF; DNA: TGTGCCTGGATTTCCCTGAGAGAAAGCTCCTACAATGAGCAGTTCTTC
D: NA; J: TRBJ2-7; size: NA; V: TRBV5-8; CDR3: CASSTRTSTPYEQYF; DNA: TGTGCCAGCAGCACCAGGACATCGACACCCTACGAGCAGTACTTC
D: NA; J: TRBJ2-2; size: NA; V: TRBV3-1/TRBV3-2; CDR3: CASSLYRAPGELFF; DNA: TGTGCCAGCAGCCTCTACAGGGCGCCCGGGGAGCTGTTTTTT
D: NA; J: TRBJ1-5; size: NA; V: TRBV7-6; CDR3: CASSLGLTVSF; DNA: TGTGCCAGCAGCTTAGGCCTGACAGTTTCCTTT
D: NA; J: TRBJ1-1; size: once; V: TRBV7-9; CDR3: CASSSDRTEAFF; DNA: TGTGCCAGCAGCTCCGACAGGACTGAAGCTTTCTTT
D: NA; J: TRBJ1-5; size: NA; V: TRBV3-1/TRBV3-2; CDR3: CASSQDVSNQPQHF; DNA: TGTGCCAGCAGCCAAGACGTTAGCAATCAGCCCCAGCATTTT
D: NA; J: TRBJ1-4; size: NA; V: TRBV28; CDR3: CASRLQEVAEKLFF; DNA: TGTGCCAGCAGGCTACAGGAAGTAGCCGAAAAACTGTTTTTT
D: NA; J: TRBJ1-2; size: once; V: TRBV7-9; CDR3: CASGLGQTNYGYTF; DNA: TGTGCCAGCGGCCTGGGGCAGACTAACTATGGCTACACCTTC
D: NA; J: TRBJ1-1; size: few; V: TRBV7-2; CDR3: CASSLDGRGTEAFF; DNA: TGTGCCAGCAGCTTAGATGGGAGGGGCACTGAAGCTTTCTTT
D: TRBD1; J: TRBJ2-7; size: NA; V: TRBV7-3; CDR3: CASSPTTGSEQYF; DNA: TGTGCCAGCAGCCCAACGACAGGGTCTGAGCAGTACTTC
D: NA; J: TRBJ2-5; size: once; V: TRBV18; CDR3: CASSPETPRETQYF; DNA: TGTGCCAGCTCACCCGAGACTCCGAGGGAGACCCAGTACTTC
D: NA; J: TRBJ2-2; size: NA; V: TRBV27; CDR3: CASSLRDFATGELFF; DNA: TGTGCCAGCAGTTTAAGAGACTTTGCAACCGGGGAGCTGTTTTTT
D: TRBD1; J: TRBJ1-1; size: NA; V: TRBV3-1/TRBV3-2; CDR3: CASSHPGQGLNTEAFF; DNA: TGTGCCAGCAGCCATCCGGGACAGGGTCTGAACACTGAAGCTTTCTTT
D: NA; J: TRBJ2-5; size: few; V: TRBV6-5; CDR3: CASSYSLAGRETQYF; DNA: TGTGCCAGCAGTTACTCTTTGGCGGGCCGAGAGACCCAGTACTTC
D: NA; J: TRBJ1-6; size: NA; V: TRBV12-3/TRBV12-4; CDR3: CASSSGLESPLHF; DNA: TGTGCCAGCAGCTCAGGGTTGGAATCACCCCTCCACTTT